The clone carrying this TCR beta chain turned up a few times. Its matching antigen is unknown. One end of the junction varies from germline; a read error may be responsible. These data originate in a study of vaccination effects on CD4 cells after COVID-19. The germline V gene has CDR1 MRHNA and CDR2 SNTAGT. CDR3 length equals 17 residues. In the ViraFEST assay, antigen-specific CD4+ clonotypes were identified by expansion after peptide-pool stimulation. At the end of around 11 days of culture, CD4+ T cells were isolated. People in the vaccine group had not been infected with SARS-CoV-2 before, and their nucleocapsid antibodies were negative. Sequenced by immunoSEQ multiplex PCR; TCRdb stores in-frame clones only, minus some. The data contain about 24,000 clones, around 75% of them singletons. Whole-study findings and limits: Both infection-induced and vaccine-induced clones contracted markedly at late post-vaccination timepoints.

This clonotype was obtained from a human donor who received a COVID-19 vaccine. The sample consisted of CD4+ T cells from PBMCs cultured with HCoV-NL63 spike peptides, taken before COVID-19 vaccination. This rearrangement joins TRBV6-4 to TRBJ2-2; TRBD2 matches 9 bases. The DNA of the CDR3 is TGTGCCAGCAGAACCTCGGCGGGAGGGCTCTTACACCGGGGAGCTGTTTTT. This encodes CASRTSAGGLLHRGAVF.